The clone carrying this T cell receptor beta chain was seen more than once but under ten times. Its target is unknown. V lost 5 bases to trimming and J lost 0 bases, with 14 bases between them. CDR3 length: 16 amino acids. Germline-derived CDR1 and CDR2 are SGHVS and FNYEAQ. Clones were sequenced by immunoSEQ multiplex PCR, and TCRdb holds only the in-frame ones, with some missing. Of around 72,000 clones listed, roughly 89% are singletons. This record comes from a study of OX40 agonist ivuxolimab in advanced cancers. Overall study: Partial responses were achieved by three patients, one with hepatocellular carcinoma and two with cutaneous melanoma.

Whole-study results and caveats: Dosing at 0.1 to 3.0 mg/kg was accompanied by clonal expansion of CD4+ and CD8+ blood T cells by week 6.

The origin of this receptor is an adult with an advanced solid tumor such as melanoma, head and neck, liver or kidney cancer. Source: CD4+ or CD8+ T cells sorted from blood, taken in a trial of the OX40 agonist ivuxolimab. The chain joins TRBV7-6 to TRBJ1-3; D possibly corresponds to TRBD1 (6 bases). The DNA of the CDR3 is TGTGCCAGCAGCCGAAGACAGGAGTCCTCTGGAAACACCATATATTTT. Encoded protein: CASSRRQESSGNTIYF.